Shown below are 10 T cell receptor beta chains from a single sample sequenced in a study of T-cell memory formation after mild COVID-19. TCRdb independently ran MiXCR on the 5' RACE reads; one entry per CDR3 protein. The table shows around 340,000 distinct CDR3 sequences, with around a sixth occurring only once. The sample consisted of PBMCs or a T cell subset sorted from them (not recorded which). The receptors were gathered from a man aged 18 to 29 who had mild COVID-19 (a few samples of this study predate the infection). Cell type and time point are not known.

This clonotype was seen only a few times. This sequence joins TRBV15 and TRBJ2-5; 11 bases align to TRBD1. The CDR3 is 18 residues long. The germline gives CDR1 LNHNV, CDR2 YYDKDF (reference sequence). With V trimmed by 3 bases and J by 1 base, 10 bases remained unmatched. As DNA, the CDR3 is TGTGCCACCAGCAGCGACTTGAGGACAGGGGGCATCCAAGAGACCCAGTACTTC. This gives the protein CATSSDLRTGGIQETQYF.

This clonotype was counted a few times. The chain carries TRBV28 and TRBJ2-7, with 8 bases matching TRBD1. CDR1 and CDR2 from the germline V gene are MDHEN and SYDVKM. Trimming at V came to 8 bases and at J to 3 bases, leaving 3 bases not matched to a gene. The CDR3 has 12 residues. CDR3 protein: CASQQGDYEQYV. As DNA, the CDR3 is TGTGCCAGCCAACAGGGGGACTACGAGCAGTACGTC.

A few counts support this clonotype. The V and J genes are TRBV3-1 and TRBJ2-1; no definite D call. The CDR3 has 15 residues. Looked up from germline, CDR1 is LGHDT and CDR2 is YNNKEL (reference sequence). With 2 bases removed from V and 0 bases from J, the gap between germline ends came to 8 bases. The CDR3 coding sequence is TGTGCCAGCAGCCAATTGGAGAGCTCCTACAATGAGCAGTTCTTC. Encoded protein: CASSQLESSYNEQFF.

This clonotype was recorded a few times. The V and J genes are TRBV7-2 and TRBJ1-4; D ambiguous. In germline, CDR1 is SGHTA, CDR2 FQGNSA. V was clipped by 5 bases and J by 5 bases, with 9 bases between them. This CDR3 contains 13 residues. The CDR3, as DNA: TGTGCCAGCAGCAGGGCTATCAATGAAAAACTGTTTTTT. Its protein is CASSRAINEKLFF.

This clonotype was counted a few times. V usage is TRBV20-1 and J usage is TRBJ1-3; 7 nucleotides match TRBD1. CDR3 length equals 14 residues. The V gene's germline CDR1 is DFQATT and CDR2 SNEGSKA (reference sequence). V trimming: 0 bases; J trimming: 3 bases; junction bases outside the gene matches: 2. For the CDR3, the DNA is TGCAGTGCTAGAGATGACAGGGTTGGAAACACCATATATTTT. Protein sequence: CSARDDRVGNTIYF.

This clonotype has at least ten counts. V is TRBV24-1 and J is TRBJ2-3, with D possibly matching TRBD2 (6 bases). CDR3 size: 15 residues. From germline, CDR1 is KGHDR and CDR2 SFDVKD. V gave up 6 bases and J gave up 2 bases, with 14 bases separating them. The CDR3 here is CATSSPGEATDTQYF. In DNA form, the CDR3 reads TGTGCCACCAGTAGTCCCGGGGAGGCCACAGATACGCAGTATTTT.

A few counts support this clonotype. V and J are TRBV6-6 and TRBJ1-1, with TRBD1 matching 7 bases. CDR3 length: 13 amino acids. Germline loops: CDR1 MNHNY, CDR2 SVGAGI (reference sequence). The ends lost 5 bases at V and 7 bases at J; junction bases unmatched: 7. CDR3 region: CASSRDSRIEAFF. As DNA, the CDR3 is TGTGCCAGCAGTCGGGACAGCCGTATTGAAGCTTTCTTT.

The chain has TRBV2 and TRBJ2-7; tentatively, D is TRBD1 (6 bases). The CDR3 covers 13 residues. Germline CDR1 reads SNHLY; CDR2 reads FYNNEI. Trimming shortened V by 6 bases and J by 12 bases, and 21 bases separated the two germline ends. The CDR3 region is CASSREETGNWYV. DNA for the CDR3: TGTGCCAGCAGCCGCGAGGAAACAGGGAACTGGTACGTC.

As DNA, the CDR3 is TGTGCCATCCGGGGGGGCGGGACAGATACGCAGTATTTT. Translating gives CAIRGGGTDTQYF. The chain carries TRBV10-3 and TRBJ2-3; TRBD2 matches 8 bases. Germline CDR1 and CDR2: ENHRY and SYGVKD. CDR3 length: 13 residues. J lost 3 bases, V lost 8 bases, and 4 bases had no gene match.

The gene calls are TRBV3-1 and TRBJ1-3; D unclear. Trimming left V 5 bases short and J 0 bases short, with 5 bases between. CDR1 LGHDT and CDR2 YNNKEL come from the germline V gene (reference sequence). This CDR3 region has 13 residues. This CDR3 is CASSGHSGNTIYF. The CDR3 coding sequence is TGTGCCAGCAGCGGCCACTCTGGAAACACCATATATTTT.